The clone carrying this T cell receptor (beta chain) was detected ten times or more. No antigen is known for it. From RNA transcripts, TCR beta CDR3 regions were amplified. The HTBI set primed first-round TCR CDR3 RT-PCR. TCRdb fed the multiplex PCR reads into MiXCR, producing one record per CDR3 protein. The sample shows around 300,000 distinct CDR3 sequences, about an eighth of them seen only once. The data originate from a study of T cells in Graves' hyperthyroidism and ophthalmopathy. Findings of the study overall: The model forecast ophthalmopathy, anticipating it by a median roughly 6 months before onset. Most thyroid clonotypes expanded above 0.001 appeared in blood too.

This CDR3 region has 13 residues. Germline V CDR1 and CDR2: ENHRY, SYGVKD. V was trimmed by 0 bases and J by 5 bases, leaving 5 bases between them. The diagnostic basis comprised clinical symptoms, serum thyroxine and TRAb, thyroid ultrasound and orbital computed tomography. The chain combines TRBV10-3 with TRBJ1-5, with D hard to call. Sequences were obtained from blood. The clonotype originates from a middle-aged woman with Graves' ophthalmopathy. CDR3 DNA sequence: TGTGCCATCAGTGAGTCTGAGGATCAGCCCCAGCATTTT. This sequence encodes CAISESEDQPQHF.